This record looks at one T cell receptor (beta chain) sequence and its context. This record belongs to a study of blood T cell repertoires in COVID-19. Study summary: Spain, Italy and the United States supplied samples that represented acute and convalescent COVID-19.

This CDR3 has 13 residues. V lost 6 bases and J lost 6; bases outside the gene matches: 6. CDR1 LGHDT and CDR2 YNNKEL come from the germline V gene (reference sequence). Produced via immunoSEQ multiplex PCR; TCRdb's table is partial and in-frame only. The sample has approximately 190,000 clones, roughly 84% seen once. The receptor comes from a woman in her twenties or thirties who had been exposed to COVID-19. The sequenced material came from PBMCs or T cells enriched from blood (not recorded which). This chain connects TRBV3-1 (or the pseudogene TRBV3-2) to TRBJ1-1; 8 bases align to TRBD1. Here the CDR3 reads CASRRGQGSEAFF. CDR3 DNA sequence: TGTGCCAGCAGAAGAGGACAGGGCTCTGAAGCTTTCTTT.